This T cell receptor beta chain is from a study of immune evolution from preneoplasia to lung adenocarcinoma. Produced via immunoSEQ multiplex PCR; TCRdb's table is partial and in-frame only. Counted here are approximately 12,000 clones, 86% occurring once; the ten biggest clones make up roughly 3.6%. This CDR3 has 15 residues. The germline V and J ends were trimmed by 7 bases and 2 bases, with 16 bases remaining between them. Germline CDR1 reads SGHAT; CDR2 reads FQNNGV. The sequencing sample was made of FFPE invasive lung adenocarcinoma tissue. The TCR originated in a person aged 70 to 80 with invasive lung adenocarcinoma. V gene TRBV11-2 combines with J gene TRBJ2-3; D may be TRBD2 (5 bases). CDR3 DNA sequence: TGTGCCAGCAAGATGACTAACGTCCTCACAGATACGCAGTATTTT. This translates into CASKMTNVLTDTQYF.